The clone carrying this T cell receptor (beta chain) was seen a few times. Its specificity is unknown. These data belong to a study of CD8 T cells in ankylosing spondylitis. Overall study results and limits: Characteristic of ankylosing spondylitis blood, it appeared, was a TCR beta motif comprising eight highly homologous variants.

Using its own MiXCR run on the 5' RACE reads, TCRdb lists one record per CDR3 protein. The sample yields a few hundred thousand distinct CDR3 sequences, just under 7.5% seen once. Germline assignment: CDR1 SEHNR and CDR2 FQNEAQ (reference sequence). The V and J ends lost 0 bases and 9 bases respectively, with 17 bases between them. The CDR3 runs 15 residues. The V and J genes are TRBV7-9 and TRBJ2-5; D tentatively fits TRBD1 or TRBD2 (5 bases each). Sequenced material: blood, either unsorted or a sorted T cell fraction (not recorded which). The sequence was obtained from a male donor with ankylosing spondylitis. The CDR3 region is CASSLAYSPRGAQYF. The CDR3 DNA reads TGTGCCAGCAGCTTAGCGTACAGCCCGAGGGGTGCCCAGTACTTC.